This T cell receptor (beta chain) was retrieved from a study of T cells in Graves' hyperthyroidism and ophthalmopathy. Trimming left V 0 bases short and J 5 bases short, with 20 bases between. The CDR3 is 16 amino acids. Germline lookup yields CDR1 GTSNPN and CDR2 SVGIG (reference sequence). TCR beta CDR3 sequences were amplified from RNA transcripts. HTBI primers drove first-round RT-PCR of the TCR CDR3. TCRdb re-called the multiplex PCR reads through MiXCR, storing one row per CDR3 protein. Of about 640,000 distinct CDR3 sequences in the sample, under 25% were seen once. PBMCs were derived from 10 ml fresh peripheral blood.

The chain has TRBV30 and TRBJ2-7, with a weak D call TRBD2 (6 bases). Specimen: blood. This receptor was identified in a man aged 30 to 39 with Graves' ophthalmopathy. The CDR3 region is CAWSVFVRGVPHEQYF. CDR3 DNA sequence: TGTGCCTGGAGTGTATTTGTTCGCGGGGTTCCCCACGAGCAGTACTTC.